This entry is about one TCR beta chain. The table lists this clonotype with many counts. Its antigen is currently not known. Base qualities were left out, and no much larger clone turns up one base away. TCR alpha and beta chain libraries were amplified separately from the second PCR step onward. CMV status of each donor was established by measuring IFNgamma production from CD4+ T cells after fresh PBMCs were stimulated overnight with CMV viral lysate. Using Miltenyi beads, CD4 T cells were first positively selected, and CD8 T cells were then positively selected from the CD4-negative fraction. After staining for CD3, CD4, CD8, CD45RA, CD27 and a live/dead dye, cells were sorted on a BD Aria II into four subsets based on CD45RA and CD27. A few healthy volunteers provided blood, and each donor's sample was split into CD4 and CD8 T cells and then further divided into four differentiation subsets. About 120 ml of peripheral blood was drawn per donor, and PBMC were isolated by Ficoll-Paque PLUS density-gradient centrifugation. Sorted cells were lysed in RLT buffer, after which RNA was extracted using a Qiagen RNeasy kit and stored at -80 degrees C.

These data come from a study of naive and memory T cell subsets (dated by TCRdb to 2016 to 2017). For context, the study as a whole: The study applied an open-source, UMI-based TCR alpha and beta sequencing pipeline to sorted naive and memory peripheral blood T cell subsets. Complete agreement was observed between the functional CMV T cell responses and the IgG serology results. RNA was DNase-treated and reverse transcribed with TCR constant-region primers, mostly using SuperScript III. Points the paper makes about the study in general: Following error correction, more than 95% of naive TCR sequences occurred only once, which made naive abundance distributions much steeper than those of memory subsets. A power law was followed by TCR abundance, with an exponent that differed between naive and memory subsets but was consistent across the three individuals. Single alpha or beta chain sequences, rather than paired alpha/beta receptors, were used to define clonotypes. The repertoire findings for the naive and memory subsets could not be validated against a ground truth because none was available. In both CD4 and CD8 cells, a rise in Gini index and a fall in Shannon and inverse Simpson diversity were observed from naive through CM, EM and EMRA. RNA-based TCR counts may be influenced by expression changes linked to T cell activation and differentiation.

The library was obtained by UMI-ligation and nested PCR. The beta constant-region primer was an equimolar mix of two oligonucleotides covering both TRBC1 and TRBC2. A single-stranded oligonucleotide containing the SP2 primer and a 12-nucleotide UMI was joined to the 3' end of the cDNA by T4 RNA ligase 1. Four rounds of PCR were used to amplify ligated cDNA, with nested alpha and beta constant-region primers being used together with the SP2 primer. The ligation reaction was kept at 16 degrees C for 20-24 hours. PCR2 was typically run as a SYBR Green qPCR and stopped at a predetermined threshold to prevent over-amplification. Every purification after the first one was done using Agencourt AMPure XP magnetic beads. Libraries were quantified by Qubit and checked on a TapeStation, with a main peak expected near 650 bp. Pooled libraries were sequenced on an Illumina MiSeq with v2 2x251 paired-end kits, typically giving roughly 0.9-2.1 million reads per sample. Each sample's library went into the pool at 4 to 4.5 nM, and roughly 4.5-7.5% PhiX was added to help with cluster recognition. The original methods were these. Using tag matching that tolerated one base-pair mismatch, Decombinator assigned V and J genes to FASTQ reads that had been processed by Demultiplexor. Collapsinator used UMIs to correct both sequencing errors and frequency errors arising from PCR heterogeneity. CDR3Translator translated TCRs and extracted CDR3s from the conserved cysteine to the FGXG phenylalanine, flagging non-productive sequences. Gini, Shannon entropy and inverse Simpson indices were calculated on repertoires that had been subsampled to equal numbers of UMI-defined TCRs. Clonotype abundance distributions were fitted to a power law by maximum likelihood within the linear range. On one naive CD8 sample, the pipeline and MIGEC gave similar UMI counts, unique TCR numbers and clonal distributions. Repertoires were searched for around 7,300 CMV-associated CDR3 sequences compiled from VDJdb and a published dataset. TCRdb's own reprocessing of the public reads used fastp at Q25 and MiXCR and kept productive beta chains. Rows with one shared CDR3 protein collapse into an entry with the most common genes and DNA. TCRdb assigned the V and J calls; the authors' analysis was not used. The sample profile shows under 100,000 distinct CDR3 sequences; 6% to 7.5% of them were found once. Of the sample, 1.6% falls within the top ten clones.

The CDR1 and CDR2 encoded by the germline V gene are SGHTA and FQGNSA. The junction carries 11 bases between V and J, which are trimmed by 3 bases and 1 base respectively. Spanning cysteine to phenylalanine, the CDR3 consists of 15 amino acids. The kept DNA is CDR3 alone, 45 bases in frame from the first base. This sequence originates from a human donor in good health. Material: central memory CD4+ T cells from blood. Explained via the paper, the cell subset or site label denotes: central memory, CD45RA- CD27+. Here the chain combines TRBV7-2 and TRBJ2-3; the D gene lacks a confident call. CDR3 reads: CASSFRRAGTDTQYF. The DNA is TGTGCCAGCAGCTTCCGCCGGGCAGGCACAGATACGCAGTATTTT.